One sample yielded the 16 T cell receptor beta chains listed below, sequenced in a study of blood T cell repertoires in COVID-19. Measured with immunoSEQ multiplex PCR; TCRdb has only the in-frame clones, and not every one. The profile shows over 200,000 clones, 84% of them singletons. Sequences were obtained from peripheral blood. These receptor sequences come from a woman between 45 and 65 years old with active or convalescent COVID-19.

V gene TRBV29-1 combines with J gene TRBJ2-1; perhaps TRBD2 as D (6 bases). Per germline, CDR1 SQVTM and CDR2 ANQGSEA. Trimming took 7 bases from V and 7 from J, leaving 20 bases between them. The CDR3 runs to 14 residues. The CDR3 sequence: CSGDRDFEDNEQFF. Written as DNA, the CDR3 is TGCAGCGGAGACCGGGACTTCGAGGATAATGAGCAGTTCTTC.

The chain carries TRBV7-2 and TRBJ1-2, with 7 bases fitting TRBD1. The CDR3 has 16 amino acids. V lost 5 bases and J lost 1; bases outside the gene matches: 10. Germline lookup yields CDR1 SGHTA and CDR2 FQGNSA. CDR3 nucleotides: TGTGCCAGCAGCAAATGGGACAGTGGAATTAACTATGGCTACACCTTC. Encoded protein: CASSKWDSGINYGYTF.

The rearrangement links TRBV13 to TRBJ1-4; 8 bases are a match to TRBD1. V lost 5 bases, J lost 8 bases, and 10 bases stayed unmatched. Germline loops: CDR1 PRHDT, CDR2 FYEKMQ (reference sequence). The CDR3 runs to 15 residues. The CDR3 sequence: CASSRDRGGKEKLFF. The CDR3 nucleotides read TGTGCCAGCAGCCGAGACAGGGGTGGGAAGGAAAAACTGTTTTTT.

The CDR3, as DNA: TGCGCCAGCAAGGGGTCCAGCTCCTACAATGAGCAGTTCTTC. It codes for CASKGSSSYNEQFF. This chain joins TRBV5-1 and TRBJ2-1; D is perhaps TRBD1 (5 bases). The V gene's germline CDR1 is SGHRS and CDR2 YFSETQ. This CDR3 region has 14 residues. The germline V and J ends were trimmed by 6 bases and 0 bases, with 10 bases remaining between them.

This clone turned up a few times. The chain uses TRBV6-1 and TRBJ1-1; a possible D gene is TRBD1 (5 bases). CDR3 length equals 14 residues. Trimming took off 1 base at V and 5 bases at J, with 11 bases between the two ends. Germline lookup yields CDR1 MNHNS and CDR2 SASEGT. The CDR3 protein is CASSEVQGWTEAFF. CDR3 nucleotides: TGTGCCAGCAGTGAAGTCCAGGGCTGGACTGAAGCTTTCTTT.

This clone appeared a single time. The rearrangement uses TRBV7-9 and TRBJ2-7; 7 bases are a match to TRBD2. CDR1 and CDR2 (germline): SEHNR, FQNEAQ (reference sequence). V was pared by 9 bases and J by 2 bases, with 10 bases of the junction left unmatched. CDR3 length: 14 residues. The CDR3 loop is CASSGRVAPYEQYF. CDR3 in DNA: TGTGCCAGTTCGGGGAGGGTAGCCCCCTACGAGCAGTACTTC.

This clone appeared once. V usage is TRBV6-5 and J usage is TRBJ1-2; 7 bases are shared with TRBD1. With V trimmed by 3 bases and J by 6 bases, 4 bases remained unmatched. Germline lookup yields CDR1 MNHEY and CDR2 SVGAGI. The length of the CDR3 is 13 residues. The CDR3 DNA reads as TGTGCCAGCAGTTATGAGGGGGCGAATGGCTACACCTTC. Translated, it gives CASSYEGANGYTF.

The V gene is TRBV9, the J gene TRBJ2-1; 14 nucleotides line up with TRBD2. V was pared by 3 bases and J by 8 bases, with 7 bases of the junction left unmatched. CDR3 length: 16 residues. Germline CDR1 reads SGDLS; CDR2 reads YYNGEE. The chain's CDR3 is CASSGPGLAGVYEQFF. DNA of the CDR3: TGTGCCAGCAGCGGGCCGGGACTAGCGGGAGTGTATGAGCAGTTCTTC. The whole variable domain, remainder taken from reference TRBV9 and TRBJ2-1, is DSGVTQTPKHLITATGQRVTLRCSPRSGDLSVYWYQQSLDQGLQFLIQYYNGEERAKGNILERFSAQQFPDLHSELNLSSLELGDSALYFCASSGPGLAGVYEQFFGPGTRLTVL.

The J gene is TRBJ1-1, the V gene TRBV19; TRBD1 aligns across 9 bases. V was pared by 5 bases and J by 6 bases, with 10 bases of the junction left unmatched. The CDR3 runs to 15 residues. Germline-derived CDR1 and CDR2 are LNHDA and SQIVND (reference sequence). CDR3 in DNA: TGTGCCAGTAGTGTTACCGGGACAGGGAGTCCTGAAGCTTTCTTT. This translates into CASSVTGTGSPEAFF.

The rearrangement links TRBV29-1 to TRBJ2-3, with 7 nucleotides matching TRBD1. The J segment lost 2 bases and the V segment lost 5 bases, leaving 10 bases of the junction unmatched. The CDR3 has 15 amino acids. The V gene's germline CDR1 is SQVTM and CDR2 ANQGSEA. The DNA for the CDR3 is TGCAGCGTTCCCCGAACAGGGGCGCTCACAGATACGCAGTATTTT. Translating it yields CSVPRTGALTDTQYF.

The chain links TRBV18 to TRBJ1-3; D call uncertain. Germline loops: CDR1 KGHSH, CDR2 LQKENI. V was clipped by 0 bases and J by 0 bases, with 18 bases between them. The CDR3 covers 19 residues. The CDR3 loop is CASSPPEAGGQLSGNTIYF. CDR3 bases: TGTGCCAGCTCACCACCGGAAGCGGGTGGGCAGCTCTCTGGAAACACCATATATTTT.

Here the CDR3 DNA reads TGTGCCAGCAGCTTAGGGCTCATGAACACTGAAGCTTTCTTT. The encoded protein is CASSLGLMNTEAFF. V is TRBV11-2 and J is TRBJ1-1; D remains unclear. Trimming removed 1 base at V and 0 bases at J, with 6 bases between. The CDR3 sequence is 14 residues long. Germline lookup yields CDR1 SGHAT and CDR2 FQNNGV.

CDR3 bases: TGTGCCAGCAGCGTAGGGGCAACAGATACGCAGTATTTT. Translating it yields CASSVGATDTQYF. The chain has TRBV9 and TRBJ2-3, with D hard to call. CDR1 and CDR2 (germline): SGDLS, YYNGEE. Trimming took off 0 bases at V and 3 bases at J, with 5 bases between the two ends. The CDR3 runs 13 residues.

CDR3 sequence reads: CASRRDGVYGYTF. The CDR3 coding sequence is TGTGCCAGCAGGCGGGACGGAGTCTATGGCTACACCTTC. The chain uses TRBV2 and TRBJ1-2, with TRBD1 as a possible D gene (5 bases). Trimming left V 6 bases short and J 4 bases short, with 12 bases between. The CDR3 length is 13 residues. The germline gives CDR1 SNHLY, CDR2 FYNNEI.

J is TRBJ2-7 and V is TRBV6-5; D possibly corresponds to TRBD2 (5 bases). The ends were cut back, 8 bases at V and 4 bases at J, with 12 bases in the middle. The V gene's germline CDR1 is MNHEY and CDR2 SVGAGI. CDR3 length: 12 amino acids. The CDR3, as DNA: TGTGCCAGCGCCCATCGGGGATACGAGCAGTACGTC. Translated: CASAHRGYEQYV.

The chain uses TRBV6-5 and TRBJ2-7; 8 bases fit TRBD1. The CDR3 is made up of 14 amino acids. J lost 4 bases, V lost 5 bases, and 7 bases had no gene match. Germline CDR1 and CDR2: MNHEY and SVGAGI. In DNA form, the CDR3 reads TGTGCCAGCAGTCCGGGACAGGCGATATACGAGCAGTACTTC. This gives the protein CASSPGQAIYEQYF.